Listed below are T cell receptor beta chains from one sample, sequenced in a study of CD8+ T cells in alopecia areata. Libraries were prepared by immunoSEQ multiplex PCR; TCRdb keeps only in-frame clonotypes and omits some of them. The repertoire consists of 150,000 or so clones, with more than 45% occurring once and the leading ten covering roughly 19%. Specimen: CD8+ T cells sorted from blood, collected at week 0. The receptor source for this set is a human donor with alopecia areata. CDR3s include the opening cysteine and the closing phenylalanine or tryptophan. D genes are given only for firm matches. Clone size is not always given. Where it is, it says once, few, many or a class for expanded clones.

D gene: TRBD1; clone size: -; J gene: TRBJ1-1; V gene: TRBV29-1; CDR3 protein: CSVENVWDRSNTEAFF; CDR3 DNA: TGCAGCGTTGAGAATGTCTGGGACAGGTCGAACACTGAAGCTTTCTTT
D gene: TRBD1; clone size: -; J gene: TRBJ1-1; V gene: TRBV29-1; CDR3 protein: CSVEGYRGGDEAFF; CDR3 DNA: TGCAGCGTAGAAGGGTACAGGGGAGGGGATGAAGCTTTCTTT
D gene: -; clone size: once; J gene: TRBJ1-1; V gene: TRBV30; CDR3 protein: CAWSVWGGTEAFF; CDR3 DNA: TGTGCCTGGAGTGTCTGGGGAGGCACTGAAGCTTTCTTT
D gene: -; clone size: many; J gene: TRBJ1-6; V gene: TRBV6-6; CDR3 protein: CASIPGTNSPLHF; CDR3 DNA: TGTGCCAGCATCCCAGGGACGAATTCACCCCTCCACTTT
D gene: -; clone size: -; J gene: TRBJ2-3; V gene: TRBV29-1; CDR3 protein: CSVVESVRDTQYF; CDR3 DNA: TGCAGCGTTGTGGAAAGCGTTCGAGATACGCAGTATTTT
D gene: -; clone size: -; J gene: TRBJ2-2; V gene: TRBV30; CDR3 protein: CAWNSGGQADGELFF; CDR3 DNA: TGTGCCTGGAATTCTGGTGGGCAGGCCGACGGGGAGCTGTTTTTT
D gene: -; clone size: -; J gene: TRBJ1-1; V gene: TRBV27; CDR3 protein: CASSSGAEAFF; CDR3 DNA: TGTGCCAGCAGTTCGGGAGCCGAAGCTTTCTTT
D gene: -; clone size: once; J gene: TRBJ2-2; V gene: TRBV4-3; CDR3 protein: CARVTGELFF; CDR3 DNA: TGCGCCAGGGTAACCGGGGAGCTGTTTTTT
D gene: -; clone size: few; J gene: TRBJ2-4; V gene: TRBV30; CDR3 protein: CAWSRDFENIQYF; CDR3 DNA: TGTGCCTGGAGCCGGGACTTTGAAAACATTCAGTACTTC
D gene: TRBD1; clone size: -; J gene: TRBJ2-1; V gene: TRBV6-5; CDR3 protein: CASSLTGGNEQFF; CDR3 DNA: TGTGCCAGCAGTTTAACAGGGGGCAATGAGCAGTTCTTC
D gene: -; clone size: -; J gene: TRBJ2-5; V gene: TRBV29-1; CDR3 protein: CSVSERQETQYF; CDR3 DNA: TGCAGCGTTTCGGAGCGGCAAGAGACCCAGTACTTC
D gene: -; clone size: few; J gene: TRBJ2-7; V gene: TRBV11-2; CDR3 protein: CASSFSGNYEQYF; CDR3 DNA: TGTGCCAGCAGCTTCTCAGGGAACTACGAGCAGTACTTC
D gene: -; clone size: few; J gene: TRBJ2-3; V gene: TRBV2; CDR3 protein: CASRDPHPLQDRGDTQYF; CDR3 DNA: TGTGCCAGCAGAGACCCACACCCGTTACAGGATCGTGGAGATACGCAGTATTTT
D gene: -; clone size: -; J gene: TRBJ2-1; V gene: TRBV30; CDR3 protein: CAWSSWMNEQFF; CDR3 DNA: TGTGCCTGGAGTTCCTGGATGAATGAGCAGTTCTTC
D gene: -; clone size: -; J gene: TRBJ1-1; V gene: TRBV7-2; CDR3 protein: CASSLVPFRSTEAFF; CDR3 DNA: TGTGCCAGCAGCTTAGTCCCGTTCAGAAGCACTGAAGCTTTCTTT
D gene: -; clone size: -; J gene: TRBJ2-7; V gene: TRBV5-1; CDR3 protein: CASSPWTEGIDEQYF; CDR3 DNA: TGCGCCAGCAGCCCGTGGACAGAGGGGATCGACGAGCAGTACTTC
D gene: -; clone size: -; J gene: TRBJ1-2; V gene: TRBV29-1; CDR3 protein: CSVDGGPGYTF; CDR3 DNA: TGCAGCGTTGATGGGGGGCCTGGCTACACCTTC
D gene: TRBD1; clone size: few; J gene: TRBJ1-1; V gene: TRBV29-1; CDR3 protein: CSVEAGGAFF; CDR3 DNA: TGCAGCGTTGAAGCAGGGGGAGCTTTCTTT
D gene: -; clone size: -; J gene: TRBJ1-1; V gene: TRBV5-1; CDR3 protein: CASSLARQNTEAFF; CDR3 DNA: TGCGCCAGCAGCTTGGCCCGTCAAAACACTGAAGCTTTCTTT
D gene: -; clone size: few; J gene: TRBJ1-2; V gene: TRBV4-3; CDR3 protein: CASSQDSGGVYGYTF; CDR3 DNA: TGCGCCAGCAGCCAAGATAGTGGAGGGGTCTATGGCTACACCTTC
D gene: -; clone size: few; J gene: TRBJ1-5; V gene: TRBV5-1; CDR3 protein: CASSLDWDNQPQHF; CDR3 DNA: TGCGCCAGCAGCTTGGATTGGGACAATCAGCCCCAGCATTTT
D gene: -; clone size: -; J gene: TRBJ2-3; V gene: TRBV6-4; CDR3 protein: CASSDSRGAGDTQYF; CDR3 DNA: TGTGCCAGCAGTGACTCTCGGGGGGCTGGTGATACGCAGTATTTT
D gene: -; clone size: few; J gene: TRBJ2-3; V gene: TRBV27; CDR3 protein: CASSVAPWADTQYF; CDR3 DNA: TGTGCCAGCAGTGTGGCCCCTTGGGCAGATACGCAGTATTTT
D gene: -; clone size: -; J gene: TRBJ2-7; V gene: TRBV4-3; CDR3 protein: CASSQARGNEQYF; CDR3 DNA: TGCGCCAGCAGCCAAGCGCGGGGTAACGAGCAGTACTTC
D gene: -; clone size: -; J gene: TRBJ1-2; V gene: TRBV27; CDR3 protein: CASSPTGPYGYTF; CDR3 DNA: TGTGCCAGCAGTCCCACCGGCCCCTATGGCTACACCTTC
D gene: -; clone size: few; J gene: TRBJ2-7; V gene: TRBV10-3; CDR3 protein: CAISDTRPYEQYF; CDR3 DNA: TGTGCCATCAGTGATACCAGGCCCTACGAGCAGTACTTC
D gene: -; clone size: -; J gene: TRBJ2-1; V gene: TRBV4-3; CDR3 protein: CASSQVGRPYNEQFF; CDR3 DNA: TGCGCCAGCAGCCAAGTGGGACGCCCCTACAATGAGCAGTTCTTC
D gene: -; clone size: -; J gene: TRBJ2-4; V gene: TRBV6-4; CDR3 protein: CASSGRPDYF; CDR3 DNA: TGCGCCAGCAGTGGAAGGCCCGACTACTTC
D gene: -; clone size: -; J gene: TRBJ2-1; V gene: TRBV30; CDR3 protein: CAWSFGESDEQFF; CDR3 DNA: TGTGCCTGGAGTTTTGGGGAGTCGGATGAGCAGTTCTTC
D gene: -; clone size: few; J gene: TRBJ2-3; V gene: TRBV4-3; CDR3 protein: CASSQGPRGSDTQYF; CDR3 DNA: TGCGCCAGCAGCCAAGGTCCTCGAGGGTCTGATACGCAGTATTTT